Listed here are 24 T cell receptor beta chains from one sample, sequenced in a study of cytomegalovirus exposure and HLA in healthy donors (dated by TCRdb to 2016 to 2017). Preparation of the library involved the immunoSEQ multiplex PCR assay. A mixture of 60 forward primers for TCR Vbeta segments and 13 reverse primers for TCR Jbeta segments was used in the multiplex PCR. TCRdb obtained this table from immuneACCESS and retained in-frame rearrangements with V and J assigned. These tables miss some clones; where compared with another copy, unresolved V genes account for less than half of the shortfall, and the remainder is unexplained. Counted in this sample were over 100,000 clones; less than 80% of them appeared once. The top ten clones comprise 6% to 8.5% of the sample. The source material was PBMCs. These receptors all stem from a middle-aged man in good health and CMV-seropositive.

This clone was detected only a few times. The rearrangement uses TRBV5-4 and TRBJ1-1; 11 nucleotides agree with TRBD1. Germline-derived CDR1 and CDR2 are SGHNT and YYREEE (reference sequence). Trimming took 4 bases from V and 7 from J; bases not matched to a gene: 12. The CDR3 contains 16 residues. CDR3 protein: CASSPDSPGTGGEAFF. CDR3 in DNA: TGTGCCAGCAGCCCCGATTCCCCCGGGACAGGGGGTGAAGCTTTCTTT. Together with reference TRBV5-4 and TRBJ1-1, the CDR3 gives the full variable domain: ETGVTQSPTHLIKTRGQQVTLRCSSQSGHNTVSWYQQALGQGPQFIFQYYREEENGRGNFPPRFSGLQFPNYSSELNVNALELDDSALYLCASSPDSPGTGGEAFFGQGTRLTVV.

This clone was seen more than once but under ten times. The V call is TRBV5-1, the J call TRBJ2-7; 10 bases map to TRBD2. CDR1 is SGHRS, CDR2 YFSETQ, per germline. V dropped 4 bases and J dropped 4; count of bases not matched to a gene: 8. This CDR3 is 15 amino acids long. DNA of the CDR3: TGCGCCAGCAGCCCCGGACTAGCGGCGGGGTACGAGCAGTACTTC. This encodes CASSPGLAAGYEQYF. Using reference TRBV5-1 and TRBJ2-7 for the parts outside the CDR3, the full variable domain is KAGVTQTPRYLIKTRGQQVTLSCSPISGHRSVSWYQQTPGQGLQFLFEYFSETQRNKGNFPGRFSGRQFSNSRSEMNVSTLELGDSALYLCASSPGLAAGYEQYFGPGTRLTVT.

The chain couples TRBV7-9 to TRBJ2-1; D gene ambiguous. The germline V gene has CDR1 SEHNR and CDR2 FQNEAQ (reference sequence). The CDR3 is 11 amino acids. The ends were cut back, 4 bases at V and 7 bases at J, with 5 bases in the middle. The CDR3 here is CASSSLNEQFF. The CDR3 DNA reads TGTGCCAGCAGCTCCCTTAATGAGCAGTTCTTC.

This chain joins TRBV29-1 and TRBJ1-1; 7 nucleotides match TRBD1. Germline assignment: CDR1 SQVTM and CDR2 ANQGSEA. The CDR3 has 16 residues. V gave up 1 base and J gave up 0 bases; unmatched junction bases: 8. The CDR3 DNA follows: TGCAGCGTTGAAGGCACCATGGGACAGATGAACACTGAAGCTTTCTTT. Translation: CSVEGTMGQMNTEAFF.

The CDR3 bases are TGTGCCAGCACGCAAGACAGCCTTGAAGCTTTCTTT. Its translation is CASTQDSLEAFF. The V gene is TRBV6-6, the J gene TRBJ1-1; D is possibly TRBD1 (5 bases). Germline V lookup: CDR1 MNHNY, CDR2 SVGAGI (reference sequence). V lost 7 bases to trimming and J lost 7 bases, with 13 bases between them. The CDR3 contains 12 residues.

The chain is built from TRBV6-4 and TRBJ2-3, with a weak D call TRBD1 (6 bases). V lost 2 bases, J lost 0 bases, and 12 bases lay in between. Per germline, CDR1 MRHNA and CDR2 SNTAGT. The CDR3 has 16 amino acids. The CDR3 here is CASSDNGQSSTDTQYF. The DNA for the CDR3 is TGTGCCAGCAGTGACAATGGACAGTCCAGCACAGATACGCAGTATTTT.

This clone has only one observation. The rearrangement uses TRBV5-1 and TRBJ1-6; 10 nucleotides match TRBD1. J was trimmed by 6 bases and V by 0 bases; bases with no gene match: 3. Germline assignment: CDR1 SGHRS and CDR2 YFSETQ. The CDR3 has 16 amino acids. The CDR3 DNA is TGCGCCAGCAGCTTGGGGAGGACAGGGGGTAATTCACCCCTCCACTTT. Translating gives CASSLGRTGGNSPLHF. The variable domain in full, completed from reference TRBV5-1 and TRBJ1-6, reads KAGVTQTPRYLIKTRGQQVTLSCSPISGHRSVSWYQQTPGQGLQFLFEYFSETQRNKGNFPGRFSGRQFSNSRSEMNVSTLELGDSALYLCASSLGRTGGNSPLHFGNGTRLTVT.

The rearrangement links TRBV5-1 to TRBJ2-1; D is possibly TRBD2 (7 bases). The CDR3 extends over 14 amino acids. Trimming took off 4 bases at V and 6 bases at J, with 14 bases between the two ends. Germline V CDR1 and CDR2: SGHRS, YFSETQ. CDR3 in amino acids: CASSRGAGSNEQFF. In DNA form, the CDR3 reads TGCGCCAGCAGCCGGGGGGCAGGGAGCAATGAGCAGTTCTTC.

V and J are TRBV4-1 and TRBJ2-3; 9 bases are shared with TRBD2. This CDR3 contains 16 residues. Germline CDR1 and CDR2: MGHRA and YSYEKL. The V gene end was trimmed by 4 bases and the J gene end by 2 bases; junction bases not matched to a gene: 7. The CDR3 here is CASSRGERGDTDTQYF. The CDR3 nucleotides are TGCGCCAGCAGCCGGGGGGAGCGGGGGGACACAGATACGCAGTATTTT.

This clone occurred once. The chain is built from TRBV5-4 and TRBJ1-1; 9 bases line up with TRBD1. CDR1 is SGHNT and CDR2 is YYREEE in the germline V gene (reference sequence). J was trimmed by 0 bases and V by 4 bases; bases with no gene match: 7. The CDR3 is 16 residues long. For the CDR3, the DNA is TGTGCCAGCAGCCCCGGGACAGGGAGGATGAACACTGAAGCTTTCTTT. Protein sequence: CASSPGTGRMNTEAFF. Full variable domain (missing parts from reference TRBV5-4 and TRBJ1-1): ETGVTQSPTHLIKTRGQQVTLRCSSQSGHNTVSWYQQALGQGPQFIFQYYREEENGRGNFPPRFSGLQFPNYSSELNVNALELDDSALYLCASSPGTGRMNTEAFFGQGTRLTVV.

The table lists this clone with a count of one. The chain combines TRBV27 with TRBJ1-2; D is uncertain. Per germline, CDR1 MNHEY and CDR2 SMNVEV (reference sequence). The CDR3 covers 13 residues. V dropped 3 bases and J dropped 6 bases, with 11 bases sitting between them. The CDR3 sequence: CASSFRHLDGYTF. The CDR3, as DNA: TGTGCCAGCAGTTTCAGGCACTTAGATGGCTACACCTTC.

The CDR3 here is CASGVSGSEAFF. The CDR3 DNA is TGTGCCAGCGGTGTTTCCGGGTCGGAAGCTTTCTTT. The rearrangement links TRBV7-2 to TRBJ1-1; D remains unclear. This CDR3 region has 12 residues. Trimming pared 8 bases from V and 8 bases from J, leaving 15 bases between. Germline V gene sequence: CDR1 SGHTA, CDR2 FQGNSA.

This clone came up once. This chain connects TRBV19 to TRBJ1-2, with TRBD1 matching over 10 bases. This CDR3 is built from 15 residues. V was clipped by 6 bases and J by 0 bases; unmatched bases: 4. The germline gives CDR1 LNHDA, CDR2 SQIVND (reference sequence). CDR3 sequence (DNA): TGTGCCAGTAGACCGACAGGGGGCTCTAACTATGGCTACACCTTC. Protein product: CASRPTGGSNYGYTF.

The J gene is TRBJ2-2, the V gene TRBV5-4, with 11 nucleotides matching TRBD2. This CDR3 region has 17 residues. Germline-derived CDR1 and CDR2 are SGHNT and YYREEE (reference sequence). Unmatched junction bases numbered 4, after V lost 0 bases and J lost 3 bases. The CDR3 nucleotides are TGTGCCAGCAGCTTGGTAGCGGGAGGGCCGCACACCGGGGAGCTGTTTTTT. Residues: CASSLVAGGPHTGELFF.

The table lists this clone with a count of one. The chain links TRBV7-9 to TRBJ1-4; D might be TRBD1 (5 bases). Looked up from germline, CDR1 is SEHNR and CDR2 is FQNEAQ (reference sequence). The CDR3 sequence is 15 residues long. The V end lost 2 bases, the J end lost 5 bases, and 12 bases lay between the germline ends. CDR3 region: CASSLSRAGNEKLFF. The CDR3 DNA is TGTGCCAGCAGCTTATCCAGGGCCGGGAATGAAAAACTGTTTTTT. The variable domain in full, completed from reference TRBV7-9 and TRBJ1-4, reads DTGVSQNPRHKITKRGQNVTFRCDPISEHNRLYWYRQTLGQGPEFLTYFQNEAQLEKSRLLSDRFSAERPKGSFSTLEIQRTEQGDSAMYLCASSLSRAGNEKLFFGSGTQLSVL.

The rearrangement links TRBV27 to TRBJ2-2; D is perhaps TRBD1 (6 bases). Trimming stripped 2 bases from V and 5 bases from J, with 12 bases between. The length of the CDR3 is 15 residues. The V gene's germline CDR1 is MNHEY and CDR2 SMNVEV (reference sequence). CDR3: CASSLMGTPTGELFF. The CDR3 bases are TGTGCCAGCAGTTTAATGGGGACACCTACCGGGGAGCTGTTTTTT.

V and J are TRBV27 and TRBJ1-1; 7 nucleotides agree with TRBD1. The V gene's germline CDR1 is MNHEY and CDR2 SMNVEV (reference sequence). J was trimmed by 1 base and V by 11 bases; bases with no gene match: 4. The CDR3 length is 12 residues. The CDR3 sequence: CAAGGPNTEAFF. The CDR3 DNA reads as TGTGCCGCAGGGGGGCCGAACACTGAAGCTTTCTTT.

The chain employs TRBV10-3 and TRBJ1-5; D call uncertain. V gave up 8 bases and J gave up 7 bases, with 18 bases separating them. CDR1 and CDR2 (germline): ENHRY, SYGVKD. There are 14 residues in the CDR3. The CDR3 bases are TGTGCCATCGGATCATCCACAGATAAACAGCCCCAGCATTTT. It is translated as CAIGSSTDKQPQHF.

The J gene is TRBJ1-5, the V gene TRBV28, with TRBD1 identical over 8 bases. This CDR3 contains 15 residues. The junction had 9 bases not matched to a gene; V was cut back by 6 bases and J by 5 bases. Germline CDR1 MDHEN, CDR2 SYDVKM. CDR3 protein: CASRGEDRVDQPQHF. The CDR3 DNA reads TGTGCCAGCAGGGGGGAGGACAGGGTGGATCAGCCCCAGCATTTT.

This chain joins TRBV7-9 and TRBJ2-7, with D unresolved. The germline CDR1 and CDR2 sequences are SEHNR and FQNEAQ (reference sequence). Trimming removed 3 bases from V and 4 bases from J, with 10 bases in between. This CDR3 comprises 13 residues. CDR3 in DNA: TGTGCCAGCAGCTTTATTACTGATTACGAGCAGTACTTC. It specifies CASSFITDYEQYF.

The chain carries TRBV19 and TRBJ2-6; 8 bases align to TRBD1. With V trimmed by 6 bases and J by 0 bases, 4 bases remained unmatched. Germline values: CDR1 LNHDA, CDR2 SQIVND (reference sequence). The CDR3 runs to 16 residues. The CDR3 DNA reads TGTGCCAGTAGCGGACAGGGTGACTCTGGGGCCAACGTCCTGACTTTC. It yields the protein CASSGQGDSGANVLTF. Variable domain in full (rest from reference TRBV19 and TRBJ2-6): DGGITQSPKYLFRKEGQNVTLSCEQNLNHDAMYWYRQDPGQGLRLIYYSQIVNDFQKGDIAEGYSVSREKKESFPLTVTSAQKNPTAFYLCASSGQGDSGANVLTFGAGSRLTVL.

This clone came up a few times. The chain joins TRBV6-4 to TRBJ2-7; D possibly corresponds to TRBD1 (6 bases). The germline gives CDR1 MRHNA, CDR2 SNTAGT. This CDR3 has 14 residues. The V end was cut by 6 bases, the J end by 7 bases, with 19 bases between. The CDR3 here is CASRPSEGVGEQYF. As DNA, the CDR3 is TGTGCCAGCAGACCCTCCGAGGGGGTTGGAGAGCAGTACTTC.

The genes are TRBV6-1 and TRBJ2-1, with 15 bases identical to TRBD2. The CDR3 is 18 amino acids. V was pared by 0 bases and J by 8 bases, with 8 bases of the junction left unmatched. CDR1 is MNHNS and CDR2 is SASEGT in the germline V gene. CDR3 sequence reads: CASSEAPGLAGGRHEQFF. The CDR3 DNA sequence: TGTGCCAGCAGTGAAGCTCCGGGACTAGCGGGAGGTCGGCATGAGCAGTTCTTC.

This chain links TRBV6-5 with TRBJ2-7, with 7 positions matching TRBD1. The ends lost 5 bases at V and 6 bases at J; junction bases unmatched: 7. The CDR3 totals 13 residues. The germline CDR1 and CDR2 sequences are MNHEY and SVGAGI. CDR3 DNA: TGTGCCAGCAGTCGACAGGGTCTTGCCGAGCAGTACTTC. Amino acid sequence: CASSRQGLAEQYF.